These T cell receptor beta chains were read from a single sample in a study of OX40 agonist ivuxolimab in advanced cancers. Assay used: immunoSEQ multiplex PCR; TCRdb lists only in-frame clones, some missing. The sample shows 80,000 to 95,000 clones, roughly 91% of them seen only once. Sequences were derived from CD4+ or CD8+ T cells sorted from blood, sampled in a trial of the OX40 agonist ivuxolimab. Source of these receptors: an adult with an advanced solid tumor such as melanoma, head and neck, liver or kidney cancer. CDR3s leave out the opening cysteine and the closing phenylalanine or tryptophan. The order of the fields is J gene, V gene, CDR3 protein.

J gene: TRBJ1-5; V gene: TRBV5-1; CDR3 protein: ASSYGQEGQPQH
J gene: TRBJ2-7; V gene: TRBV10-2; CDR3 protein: ASSGASYEQY
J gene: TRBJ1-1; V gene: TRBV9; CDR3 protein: ASSVEGKNTEAF
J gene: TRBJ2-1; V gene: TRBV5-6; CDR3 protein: ASEALADYNEQF
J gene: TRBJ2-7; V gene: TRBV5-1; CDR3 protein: ASSSVLATYEQY
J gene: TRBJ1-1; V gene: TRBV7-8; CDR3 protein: ASSLAGGQSSPEAF
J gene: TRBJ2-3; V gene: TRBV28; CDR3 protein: ASSLALALSTDTQY
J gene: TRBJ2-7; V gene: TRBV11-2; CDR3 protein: ASRPRQSSYEQY
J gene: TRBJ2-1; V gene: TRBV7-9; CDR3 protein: ATGRDSHNEQF
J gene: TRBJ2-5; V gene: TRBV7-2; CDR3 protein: ASSAQSSGGQETQY
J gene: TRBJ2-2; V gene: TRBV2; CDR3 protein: ASSEGGYTGELF
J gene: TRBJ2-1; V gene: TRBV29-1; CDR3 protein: SVGTSEAYNEQF
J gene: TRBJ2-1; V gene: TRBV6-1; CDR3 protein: ASSPRAGPYNEQF
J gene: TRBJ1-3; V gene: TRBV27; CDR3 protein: ASSFSSPINSGNTIY
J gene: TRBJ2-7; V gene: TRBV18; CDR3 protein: ASSQTSGGEDEQY
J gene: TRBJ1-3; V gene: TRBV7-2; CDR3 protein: ASSPSMGNTIY
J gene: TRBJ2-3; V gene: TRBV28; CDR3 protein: ASSLGGTRQY
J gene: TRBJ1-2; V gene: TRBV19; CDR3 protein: ASSQDSVVTNYGYT
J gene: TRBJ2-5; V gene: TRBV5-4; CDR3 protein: ASSFGQGANQETQY
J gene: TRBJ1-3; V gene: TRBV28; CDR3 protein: ASSGRESGNTIY
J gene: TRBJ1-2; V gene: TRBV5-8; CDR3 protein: ASSFRYYGYT
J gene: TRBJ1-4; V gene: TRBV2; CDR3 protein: ASTRDRGEKLF
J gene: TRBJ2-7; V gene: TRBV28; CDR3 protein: ASSSTGGKTYEQY
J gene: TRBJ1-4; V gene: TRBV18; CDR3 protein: ASSPREGVREKLF
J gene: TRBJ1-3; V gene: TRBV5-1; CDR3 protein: ASSLEGASGNTIY
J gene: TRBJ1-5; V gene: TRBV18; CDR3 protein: ASSPGASNQPQH
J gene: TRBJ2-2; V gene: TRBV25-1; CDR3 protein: ASGGLPPANTGELF
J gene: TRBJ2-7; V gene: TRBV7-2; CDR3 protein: ASSSLAGGFPPFHEQY
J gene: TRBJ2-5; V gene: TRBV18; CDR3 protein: ASSPLVTGGNQETQY
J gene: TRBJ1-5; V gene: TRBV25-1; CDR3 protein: ASSAQGTQPQH
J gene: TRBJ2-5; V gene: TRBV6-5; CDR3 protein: ASSYRETQY
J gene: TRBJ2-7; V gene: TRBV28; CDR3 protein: ASSLGGSGMNEQY
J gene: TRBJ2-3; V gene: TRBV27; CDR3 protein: ASSIGPRGDTQY
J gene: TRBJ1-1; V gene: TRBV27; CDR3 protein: ASSPSQGWSTEAF
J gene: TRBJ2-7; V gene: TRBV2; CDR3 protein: ASRGDRGTYEQY
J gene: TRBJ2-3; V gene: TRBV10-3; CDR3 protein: AISETATDTQY
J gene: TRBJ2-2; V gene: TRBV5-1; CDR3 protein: ASSLLRTGGNTGELF